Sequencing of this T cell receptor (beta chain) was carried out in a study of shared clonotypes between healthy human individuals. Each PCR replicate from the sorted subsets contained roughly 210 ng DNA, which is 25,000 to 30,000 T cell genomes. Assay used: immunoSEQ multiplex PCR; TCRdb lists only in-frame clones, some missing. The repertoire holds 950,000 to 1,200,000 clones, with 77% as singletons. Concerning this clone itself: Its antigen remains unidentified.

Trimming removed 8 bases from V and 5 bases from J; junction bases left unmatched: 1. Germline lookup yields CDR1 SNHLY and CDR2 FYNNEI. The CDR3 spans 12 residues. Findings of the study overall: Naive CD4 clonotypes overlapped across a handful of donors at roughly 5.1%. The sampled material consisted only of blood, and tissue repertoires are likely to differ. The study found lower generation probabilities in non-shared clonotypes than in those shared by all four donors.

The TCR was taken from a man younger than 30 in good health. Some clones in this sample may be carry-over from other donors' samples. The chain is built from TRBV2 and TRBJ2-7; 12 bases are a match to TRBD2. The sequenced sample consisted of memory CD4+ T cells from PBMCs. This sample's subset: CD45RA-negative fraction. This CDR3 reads CASRLAGDEQYF. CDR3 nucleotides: TGTGCCAGCCGACTAGCGGGAGACGAGCAGTACTTC.